The 10 T cell receptor beta chains presented below share a single source sample, sequenced in a study of OX40 agonist ivuxolimab in advanced cancers. Profiling relied on immunoSEQ multiplex PCR, and the TCRdb table lists in-frame clones only, not all of them. The data contain 52,000 or so clones, around 94% of them seen just once; the ten biggest clones take up approximately 12%. The sequencing here drew on CD4+ or CD8+ T cells sorted from blood, taken in a trial of the OX40 agonist ivuxolimab. The source is an adult with an advanced solid tumor such as melanoma, head and neck, liver or kidney cancer.

This rearrangement joins TRBV9 to TRBJ2-2; 10 bases map to TRBD2. Unmatched junction bases numbered 14, after V lost 3 bases and J lost 6 bases. Germline CDR1 and CDR2: SGDLS and YYNGEE. This CDR3 has 18 residues. The CDR3 nucleotides are TGTGCCAGCAGCGCCAGGGGTGGGCTAGCGGGGGCGGCCGGGGAGCTGTTTTTT. Its translation is CASSARGGLAGAAGELFF.

The chain carries TRBV6-5 and TRBJ2-7; perhaps D is TRBD1 or TRBD2 (5 bases each). Per the germline V gene, CDR1 is MNHEY and CDR2 is SVGAGI. The ends were cut back, 6 bases at V and 11 bases at J, with 17 bases in the middle. The CDR3 is 12 amino acids. For the CDR3, the DNA is TGTGCCAGCAGCCCCGGGACGGCAAAGGAGTACTTC. Translating gives CASSPGTAKEYF.

The rearrangement links TRBV6-5 to TRBJ1-2, with 9 bases lining up with TRBD1. CDR1 MNHEY and CDR2 SVGAGI come from the germline V gene. Germline trimming cut 6 bases from V and 7 bases from J; bases unmatched to any gene: 6. CDR3 length equals 13 residues. The CDR3: CASSRGTGFGYTF. The CDR3 region has the DNA TGTGCCAGCAGCCGGGGGACAGGGTTTGGCTACACCTTC.

The chain recombines TRBV6-5 with TRBJ2-5, with D perhaps TRBD2 (7 bases). The CDR3 loop spans 14 amino acids. Trimming took off 6 bases at V and 5 bases at J, with 16 bases between the two ends. Germline V gene lookup returns CDR1 MNHEY and CDR2 SVGAGI. In DNA form, the CDR3 reads TGTGCCAGCAGCCCTGGGGGGGGCTGGGAGACCCAGTACTTC. This sequence encodes CASSPGGGWETQYF.

CDR3 in DNA: TGTGCCAGCAGTGCCCTAAAAGCGGGAGCAGAATACGAGCAGTACTTC. Amino acids: CASSALKAGAEYEQYF. The chain carries TRBV6-1 and TRBJ2-7; 8 bases are a match to TRBD2. From germline, CDR1 is MNHNS and CDR2 SASEGT. J was trimmed by 4 bases and V by 4 bases; bases with no gene match: 12. There are 16 residues in the CDR3.

The gene calls are TRBV6-5 and TRBJ1-5, with D unclear. This CDR3 is built from 13 residues. Germline V gene sequence: CDR1 MNHEY, CDR2 SVGAGI. V lost 2 bases and J lost 4, with 6 bases in between. In nucleotides, the CDR3 is TGTGCCAGCAGTTACAGTGTTAATCAGCCCCAGCATTTT. This codes for CASSYSVNQPQHF.

The chain couples TRBV6-5 to TRBJ2-1, with 8 bases matching TRBD1. J was trimmed by 4 bases and V by 5 bases; bases with no gene match: 7. Germline CDR1 MNHEY, CDR2 SVGAGI. The CDR3 is 15 residues long. DNA of the CDR3: TGTGCCAGCAGTCTGGACAGGGAAGAGTACAATGAGCAGTTCTTC. Its protein is CASSLDREEYNEQFF.

This CDR3 is CAAAGRNSPLHF. The CDR3 nucleotides are TGTGCCGCGGCCGGTCGGAATTCACCCCTCCACTTT. The chain uses TRBV27 and TRBJ1-6, with unresolved D. Germline V gene sequence: CDR1 MNHEY, CDR2 SMNVEV (reference sequence). Trimming took 11 bases from V and 7 from J, leaving 12 bases between them. There are 12 residues in the CDR3.

This chain connects TRBV29-1 to TRBJ2-7; D not resolved. CDR1 and CDR2 from the germline V gene are SQVTM and ANQGSEA. Trimming shortened V by 4 bases and J by 1 base, and 8 bases separated the two germline ends. The CDR3 totals 12 residues. The CDR3 sequence is CSVVAASYEQYF. CDR3 sequence (DNA): TGCAGCGTTGTCGCTGCTTCCTACGAGCAGTACTTC.

The chain is built from TRBV19 and TRBJ2-3; unclear D gene. Germline-derived CDR1 and CDR2 are LNHDA and SQIVND (reference sequence). The V end lost 3 bases, the J end lost 5 bases, and 9 bases lay between the germline ends. The CDR3 extends over 13 amino acids. CDR3 loop: CASSIHPGDTQYF. For the CDR3, the DNA is TGTGCCAGTAGTATCCACCCCGGAGATACGCAGTATTTT.